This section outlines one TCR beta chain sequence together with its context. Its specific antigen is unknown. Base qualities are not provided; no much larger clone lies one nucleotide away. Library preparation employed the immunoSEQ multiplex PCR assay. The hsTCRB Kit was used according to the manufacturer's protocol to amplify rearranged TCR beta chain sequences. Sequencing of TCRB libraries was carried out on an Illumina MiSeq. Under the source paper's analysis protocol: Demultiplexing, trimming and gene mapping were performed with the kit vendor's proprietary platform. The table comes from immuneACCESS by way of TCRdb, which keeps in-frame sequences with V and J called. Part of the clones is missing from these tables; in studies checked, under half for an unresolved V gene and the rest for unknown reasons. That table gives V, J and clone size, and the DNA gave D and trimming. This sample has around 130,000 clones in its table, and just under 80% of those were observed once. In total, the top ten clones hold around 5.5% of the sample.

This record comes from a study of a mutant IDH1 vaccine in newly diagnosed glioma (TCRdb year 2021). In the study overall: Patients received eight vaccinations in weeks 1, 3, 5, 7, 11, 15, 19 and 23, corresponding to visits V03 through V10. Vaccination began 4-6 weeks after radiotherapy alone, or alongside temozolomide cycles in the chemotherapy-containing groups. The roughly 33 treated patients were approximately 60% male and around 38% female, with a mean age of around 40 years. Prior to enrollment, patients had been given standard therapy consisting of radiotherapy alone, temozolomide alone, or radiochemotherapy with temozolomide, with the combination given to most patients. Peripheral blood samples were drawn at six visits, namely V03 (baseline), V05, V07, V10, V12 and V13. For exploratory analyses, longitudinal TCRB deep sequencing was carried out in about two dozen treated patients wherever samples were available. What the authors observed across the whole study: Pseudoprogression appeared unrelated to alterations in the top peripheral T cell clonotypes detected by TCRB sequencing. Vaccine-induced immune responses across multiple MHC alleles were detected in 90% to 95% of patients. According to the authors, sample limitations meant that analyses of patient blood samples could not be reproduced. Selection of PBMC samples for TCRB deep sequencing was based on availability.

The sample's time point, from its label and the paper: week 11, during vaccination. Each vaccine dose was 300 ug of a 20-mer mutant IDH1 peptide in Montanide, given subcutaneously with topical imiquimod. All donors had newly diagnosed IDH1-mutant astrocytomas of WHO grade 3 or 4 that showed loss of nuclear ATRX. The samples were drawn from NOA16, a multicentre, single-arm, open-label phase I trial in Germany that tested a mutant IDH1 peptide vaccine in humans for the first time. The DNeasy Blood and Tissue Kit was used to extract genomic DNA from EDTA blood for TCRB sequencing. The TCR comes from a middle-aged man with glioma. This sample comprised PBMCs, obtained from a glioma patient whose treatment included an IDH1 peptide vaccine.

The nucleotide sequence reads as follows: TGTGCCAGCAGCCAAGATATCGTGGCTGTAGGGAATGAGCAGTTCTTC. Translation gives CASSQDIVAVGNEQFF. The sequence joins TRBV4-2 to TRBJ2-1, with the D gene uncertain. CDR1 LGHNA and CDR2 YNFKEQ are derived from the germline V gene. The CDR3 goes from the cysteine to the phenylalanine over 16 residues. Only the CDR3 DNA stays, 48 bases, in frame from base 1. Relative to germline, V is 0 bases shorter and J is 7 bases shorter, with 16 bases between their ends.